This TCR beta chain was sequenced for a study of T cells in Graves' hyperthyroidism and ophthalmopathy. This clonotype has a single count. A much larger clone is a single base away; this may be a read error. This CDR3 is missing its conserved last phenylalanine or tryptophan, likely due to a read error. Amplification of TCR beta CDR3 regions was performed using RNA transcripts as template. HTBI primers were the set used in a first-round RT-PCR of the TCR CDR3. Each CDR3 protein is one row after TCRdb ran MiXCR on the multiplex PCR reads. The data hold nearly 750,000 distinct CDR3 sequences, with roughly 32% observed a single time. Source material: blood. The source is a woman aged 40 to 55 with Graves' hyperthyroidism.

The CDR3 loop is CASSFAGLGGYTL. CDR3 DNA: TGTGCCAGCAGTTTCGCAGGGTTAGGAGGCTACACCCTC. The gene calls are TRBV7-2 and TRBJ1-2; weak D call: TRBD1 (5 bases). Trimming pared 6 bases from V and 8 bases from J, leaving 16 bases between. CDR1 and CDR2 from the germline V gene are SGHTA and FQGNSA. The CDR3 is 13 residues long.